The source of this TCR beta chain is a study of CDR3 diversity in severe acne. One entry per CDR3 protein, called by TCRdb with MiXCR from the PCR reads. Here the sample spans around 100,000 distinct CDR3 sequences, under 60% being singletons. Per germline, CDR1 SGHAT and CDR2 FQNNGV. The CDR3 spans 16 residues. Trimming removed 8 bases from V and 3 bases from J, with 22 bases in between. The J gene is TRBJ1-1, the V gene TRBV11-2, with TRBD1 as a possible D gene (6 bases). The source of this sequence is a male donor with acne. Source material: blood. This chain's CDR3 is CASGLRGGETYTEAFF. CDR3 DNA sequence: TGTGCCAGCGGCCTAAGAGGGGGGGAAACTTACACTGAAGCTTTCTTT.